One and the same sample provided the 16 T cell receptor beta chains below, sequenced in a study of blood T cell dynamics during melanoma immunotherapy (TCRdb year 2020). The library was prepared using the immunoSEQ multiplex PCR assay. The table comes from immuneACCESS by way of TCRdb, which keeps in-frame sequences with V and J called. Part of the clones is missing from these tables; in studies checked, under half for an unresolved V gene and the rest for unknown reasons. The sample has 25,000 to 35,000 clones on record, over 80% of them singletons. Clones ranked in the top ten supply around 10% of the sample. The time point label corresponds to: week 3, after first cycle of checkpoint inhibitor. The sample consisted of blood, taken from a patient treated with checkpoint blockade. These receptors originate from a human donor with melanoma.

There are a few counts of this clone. The CDR3 sequence: CASGDGYNTEAFF. The CDR3 region has the DNA TGTGCCTCGGGGGACGGTTACAACACTGAAGCTTTCTTT. The V gene is TRBV25-1, the J gene TRBJ1-1; perhaps TRBD1 as D (5 bases). This CDR3 has 13 amino acids. Trimming left V 11 bases short and J 2 bases short, with 15 bases between. Germline CDR1 reads MGHDK; CDR2 reads SYGVNS.

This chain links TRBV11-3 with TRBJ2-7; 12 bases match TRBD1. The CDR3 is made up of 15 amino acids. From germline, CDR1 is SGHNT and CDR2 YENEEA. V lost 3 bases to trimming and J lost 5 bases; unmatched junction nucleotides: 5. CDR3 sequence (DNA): TGTGCCAGCAGCTTTTCCGGGACAGGGGGCCACGAGCAGTACTTC. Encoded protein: CASSFSGTGGHEQYF.

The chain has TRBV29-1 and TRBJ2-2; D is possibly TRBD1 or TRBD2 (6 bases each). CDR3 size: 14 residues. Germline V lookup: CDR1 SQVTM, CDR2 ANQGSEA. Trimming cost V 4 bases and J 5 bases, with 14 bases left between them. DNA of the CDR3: TGCAGCGTTGGGCTAGAGGGGGGTACCGGGGAGCTGTTTTTT. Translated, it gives CSVGLEGGTGELFF.

CDR3 loop: CASSPQTGHLQETQYF. The CDR3 DNA reads as TGTGCCAGCAGCCCTCAGACAGGCCATCTCCAAGAGACCCAGTACTTC. V is TRBV14 and J is TRBJ2-5, with a possible D match to TRBD1 (6 bases). The CDR3 extends over 16 amino acids. Germline V gene sequence: CDR1 SGHDN, CDR2 FVKESK. With 4 bases removed from V and 1 base from J, the gap between germline ends came to 16 bases.

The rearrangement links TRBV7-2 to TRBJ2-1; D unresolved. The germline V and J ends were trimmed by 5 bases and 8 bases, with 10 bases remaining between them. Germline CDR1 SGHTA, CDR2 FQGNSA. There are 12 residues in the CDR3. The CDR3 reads CASSPSPDEQFF. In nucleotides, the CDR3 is TGTGCCAGCAGCCCCAGTCCCGATGAGCAGTTCTTC. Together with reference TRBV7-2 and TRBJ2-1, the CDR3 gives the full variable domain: GAGVSQSPSNKVTEKGKDVELRCDPISGHTALYWYRQSLGQGLEFLIYFQGNSAPDKSGLPSDRFSAERTGGSVSTLTIQRTQQEDSAVYLCASSPSPDEQFFGPGTRLTVL.

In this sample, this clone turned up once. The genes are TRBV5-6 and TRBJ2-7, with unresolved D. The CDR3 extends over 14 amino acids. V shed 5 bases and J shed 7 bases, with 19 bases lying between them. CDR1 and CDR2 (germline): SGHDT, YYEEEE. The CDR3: CASSTPGPAGEQYF. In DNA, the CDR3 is TGTGCCAGCAGTACACCGGGCCCGGCAGGTGAGCAGTACTTC.

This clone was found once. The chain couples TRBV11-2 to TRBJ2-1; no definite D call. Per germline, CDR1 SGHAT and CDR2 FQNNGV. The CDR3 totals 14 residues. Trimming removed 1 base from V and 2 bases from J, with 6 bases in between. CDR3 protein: CASSLGLTYNEQFF. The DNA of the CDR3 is TGTGCCAGCAGCTTAGGACTGACCTACAATGAGCAGTTCTTC.

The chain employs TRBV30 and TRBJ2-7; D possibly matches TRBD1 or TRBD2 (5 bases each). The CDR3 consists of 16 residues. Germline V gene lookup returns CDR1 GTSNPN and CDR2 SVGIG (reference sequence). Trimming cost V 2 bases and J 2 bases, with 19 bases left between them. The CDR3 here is CAWSRLLALGPYEQYF. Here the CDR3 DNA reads TGTGCCTGGAGTAGACTTTTGGCTCTGGGACCCTACGAGCAGTACTTC.

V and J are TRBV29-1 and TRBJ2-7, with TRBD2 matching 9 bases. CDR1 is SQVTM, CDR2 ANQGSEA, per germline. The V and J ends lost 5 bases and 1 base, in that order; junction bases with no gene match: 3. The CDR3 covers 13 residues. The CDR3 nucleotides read TGCAGCGTTCTAGCGGGGAGTTCCTACGAGCAGTACTTC. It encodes CSVLAGSSYEQYF.

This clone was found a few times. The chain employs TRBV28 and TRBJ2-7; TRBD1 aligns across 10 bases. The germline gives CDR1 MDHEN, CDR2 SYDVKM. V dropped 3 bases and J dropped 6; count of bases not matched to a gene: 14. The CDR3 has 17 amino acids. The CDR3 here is CASSFGGATGGSIEQYF. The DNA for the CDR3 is TGTGCCAGCAGTTTTGGGGGGGCGACAGGGGGCAGTATCGAGCAGTACTTC.

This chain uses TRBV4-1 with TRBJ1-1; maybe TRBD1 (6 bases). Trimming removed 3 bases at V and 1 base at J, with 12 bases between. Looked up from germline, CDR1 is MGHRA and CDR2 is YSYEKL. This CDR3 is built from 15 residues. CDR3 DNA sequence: TGCGCCAGCAGCCATTCGAGGGGGGGGAACACTGAAGCTTTCTTT. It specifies CASSHSRGGNTEAFF.

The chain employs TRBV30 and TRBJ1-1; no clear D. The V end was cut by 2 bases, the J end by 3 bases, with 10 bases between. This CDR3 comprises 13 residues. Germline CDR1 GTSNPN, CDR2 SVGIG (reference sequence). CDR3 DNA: TGTGCCTGGAGTCGGGGAATTGACACTGAAGCTTTCTTT. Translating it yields CAWSRGIDTEAFF.

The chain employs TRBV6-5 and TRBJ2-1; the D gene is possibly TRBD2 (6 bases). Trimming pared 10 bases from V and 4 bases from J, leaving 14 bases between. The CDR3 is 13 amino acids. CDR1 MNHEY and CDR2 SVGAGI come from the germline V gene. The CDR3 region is CATRGLAYNEQFF. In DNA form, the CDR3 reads TGTGCCACCCGGGGACTGGCTTACAATGAGCAGTTCTTC.

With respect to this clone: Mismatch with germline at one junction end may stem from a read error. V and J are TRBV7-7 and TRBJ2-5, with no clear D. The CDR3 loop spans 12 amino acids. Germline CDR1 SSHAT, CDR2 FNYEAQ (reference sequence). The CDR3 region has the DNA TGTGCTAGCAGCTTAACAAAGGAGACCCAGTACTTC. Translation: CASSLTKETQYF.

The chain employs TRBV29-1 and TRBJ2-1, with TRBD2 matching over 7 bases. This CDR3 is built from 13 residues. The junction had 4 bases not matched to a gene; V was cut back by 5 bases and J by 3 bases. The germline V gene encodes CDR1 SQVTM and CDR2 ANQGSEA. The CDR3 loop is CSVRRELYNEQFF. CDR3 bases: TGCAGCGTTAGGCGGGAGCTCTACAATGAGCAGTTCTTC.

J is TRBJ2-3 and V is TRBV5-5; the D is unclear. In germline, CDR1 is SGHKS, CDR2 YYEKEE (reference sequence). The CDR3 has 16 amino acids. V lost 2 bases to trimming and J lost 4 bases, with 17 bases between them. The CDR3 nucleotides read TGTGCCAGCAGCTTCCCTAAAAGTTGGGGTTCAGATACGCAGTATTTT. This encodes CASSFPKSWGSDTQYF. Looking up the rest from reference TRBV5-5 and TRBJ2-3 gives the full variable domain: DAGVTQSPTHLIKTRGQQVTLRCSPISGHKSVSWYQQVLGQGPQFIFQYYEKEERGRGNFPDRFSARQFPNYSSELNVNALLLGDSALYLCASSFPKSWGSDTQYFGPGTRLTVL.